The entry that follows covers one T cell receptor beta chain sequence. The CDR3 runs 14 residues. The germline gives CDR1 SGHRS, CDR2 YFSETQ. Trimming took 7 bases from V and 4 from J; bases not matched to a gene: 8. This entry comes from a study of blood T cell repertoires in COVID-19. Under the authors' procedure: Amplification with reference gene primers provided the estimates of nucleated cell counts. Measured with immunoSEQ multiplex PCR; TCRdb has only the in-frame clones, and not every one. V and J calls and clone size are given by that table; D and trimming were obtained from the DNA. This table holds tens of thousands of clones, roughly 70% found once.

The rearrangement joins TRBV5-1 to TRBJ1-5, with 7 nucleotides matching TRBD1. The sequence derives from a boy aged 2 to 9 with active or convalescent COVID-19. The specimen sequenced was peripheral blood. CDR3 DNA: TGCGCCAGCCGGGAACAGGGGATGAATCAGCCCCAGCATTTT. Protein sequence: CASREQGMNQPQHF.